This entry is about one TCR beta chain. The record originates from a study of blood T cell repertoires in COVID-19. Study details: Researchers got acute and convalescent COVID-19 samples from the United States, Italy and Spain. T cells, B-cell-depleted T cells, or PBMCs provided the cDNA or gDNA that served as material.

Germline-derived CDR1 and CDR2 are SGHTA and FQGNSA. The CDR3 has 14 residues. The V gene end was trimmed by 5 bases and the J gene end by 2 bases; junction bases not matched to a gene: 5. Under the authors' procedure: Reference gene primer amplification yielded estimated nucleated cell counts. The table came from immunoSEQ multiplex PCR; TCRdb's copy has only in-frame clones and leaves some out. From that table come the V and J calls and clone size; the DNA was used to work out D and trimming. The data show over 55,000 clones, approximately 84% seen once. The sequence was collected from a man aged 50 or older with active COVID-19. Sample: peripheral blood. The rearrangement joins TRBV7-2 to TRBJ2-7, with 8 nucleotides matching TRBD2. CDR3 protein: CASSHSGATYEQYF. DNA for the CDR3: TGTGCCAGCAGCCATAGCGGGGCAACCTACGAGCAGTACTTC.